This T cell receptor (beta chain) was recorded in a study of blood T cell repertoires in COVID-19. Overall study: Samples representing acute and convalescent COVID-19 were sourced from the United States, Italy and Spain. PBMCs, B-cell-depleted T cells, or T cells were the source of the cDNA or gDNA that made up the material.

This CDR3 is 16 amino acids long. In germline, CDR1 is GTSNPN, CDR2 SVGIG (reference sequence). Trimming took 3 bases from V and 3 from J; bases not matched to a gene: 8. As processed by the authors: Researchers report that nucleated cell counts were estimated from reference gene primer amplification. Repertoires were generated with immunoSEQ multiplex PCR, while TCRdb's copy carries only in-frame clones and drops some. D and trimming were read from the DNA, whereas the V and J calls and clone size are those reported in that table. Here the sample spans 130,000 to 150,000 clones, approximately 80% being singletons.

The chain has TRBV30 and TRBJ2-1, with 10 bases matching TRBD2. The receptor was derived from a human donor in a cohort sampled during active COVID-19. The source material was peripheral blood. The CDR3 DNA follows: TGTGCCTGGAGCCAATCCGGACTAGCGGACTACAATGAGCAGTTCTTC. It translates to CAWSQSGLADYNEQFF.